Each of the 12 T cell receptor beta chains below was sequenced from the same sample in a study of T cells in Graves' hyperthyroidism and ophthalmopathy. RNA transcripts gave rise to amplified TCR beta CDR3 regions. Initially, a first-round RT-PCR of the TCR CDR3 employed the HTBI primer set. MiXCR, applied by TCRdb to the multiplex PCR reads, yields one record per CDR3 protein. The sample records roughly 630,000 distinct CDR3 sequences, 15% to 18% being singletons. The sequencing input was blood. The receptor source for this set is a woman in her twenties or thirties with Graves' hyperthyroidism.

There are many counts of this clonotype. V usage is TRBV5-1 and J usage is TRBJ2-1; D perhaps matches TRBD2 (5 bases). Germline assignment: CDR1 SGHRS and CDR2 YFSETQ. CDR3 length: 13 residues. With 0 bases removed from V and 8 bases from J, the gap between germline ends came to 9 bases. In DNA, the CDR3 is TGCGCCAGCAGCTTGGTCGGGGTACATGAGCAGTTCTTC. This translates into CASSLVGVHEQFF.

A word on this clonotype: An end of the junction does not agree with germline; a read error may underlie this. The genes are TRBV9 and TRBJ2-7; the D gene is possibly TRBD1 (6 bases). CDR3 length: 15 amino acids. Germline V gene data show CDR1 as SGDLS and CDR2 as YYNGEE. The DNA for the CDR3 is TGTGCCAGCGGCGTAGAGGACAGACTATCCTACGAGCAGTACTTC. Protein: CASGVEDRLSYEQYF.

This clonotype was detected only a few times. The chain is built from TRBV5-6 and TRBJ2-1; 10 positions match TRBD1. Per the germline V gene, CDR1 is SGHDT and CDR2 is YYEEEE. Unmatched junction bases numbered 8, after V lost 4 bases and J lost 7 bases. This CDR3 has 15 amino acids. CDR3 nucleotides: TGTGCCAGCAGCCAAGTTGGACAGGGGGGAAATGAGCAGTTCTTC. Its translation is CASSQVGQGGNEQFF.

This clonotype was picked up many times. The rearrangement joins TRBV6-1 to TRBJ1-2; D call uncertain. The V and J ends lost 6 bases and 5 bases respectively, with 16 bases between them. Germline V lookup: CDR1 MNHNS, CDR2 SASEGT. The CDR3 runs 14 residues. CDR3 nucleotide sequence: TGTGCCAGCAGCCACGGGGAAGGAAGTTATGGCTACACCTTC. Its translation: CASSHGEGSYGYTF.

In this sample, this clonotype turned up a few times. The rearrangement links TRBV6-1 to TRBJ2-7; possibly TRBD1 for D (5 bases). Germline CDR1 is MNHNS and CDR2 is SASEGT. V dropped 5 bases and J dropped 4 bases, with 12 bases sitting between them. The CDR3 extends over 13 amino acids. CDR3 DNA sequence: TGTGCCAGCAGTTCCGACAGCGTATACGAGCAGTACTTC. This translates into CASSSDSVYEQYF.

This clonotype was counted at least ten times. This chain connects TRBV18 to TRBJ1-2; TRBD1 is a possible D gene (6 bases). Trimming pared 6 bases from V and 4 bases from J, leaving 18 bases between. The CDR3 length is 15 residues. Germline loops: CDR1 KGHSH, CDR2 LQKENI. CDR3 loop: CASSLFPGHIYGYTF. CDR3 nucleotides: TGTGCCAGCTCGTTATTCCCGGGACACATCTATGGCTACACCTTC.

The CDR3 here is CASSFGAGNTIYF. The CDR3 DNA is TGTGCCAGCAGTTTTGGGGCAGGAAACACCATATATTTT. The genes are TRBV12-3 or TRBV12-4 and TRBJ1-3, with D possibly being TRBD1 (5 bases). V gave up 3 bases and J gave up 4 bases, with 7 bases separating them. The CDR3 has 13 residues.

The chain is built from TRBV20-1 and TRBJ2-1, with D perhaps assigned TRBD1 or TRBD2 (5 bases each). Germline loops: CDR1 DFQATT, CDR2 SNEGSKA (reference sequence). V lost 7 bases and J lost 9, with 16 bases in between. This CDR3 region has 12 residues. The CDR3 spells CSGRPRDPEQFF. CDR3 nucleotide sequence: TGCAGTGGCCGGCCCAGGGACCCTGAGCAGTTCTTC.

This clonotype has a count of ten or more. The chain combines TRBV6-1 with TRBJ2-7; the D is unclear. V was pared by 5 bases and J by 0 bases, with 5 bases between. This CDR3 has 12 amino acids. Germline V gene sequence: CDR1 MNHNS, CDR2 SASEGT. CDR3 amino acids: CASSPFSYEQYF. The CDR3 DNA reads as TGTGCCAGCAGTCCATTCTCCTACGAGCAGTACTTC.

J is TRBJ1-4 and V is TRBV20-1, with 7 bases matching TRBD1. Germline CDR1 and CDR2: DFQATT and SNEGSKA (reference sequence). Trimming at V came to 1 base and at J to 7 bases, leaving 3 bases not matched to a gene. The CDR3 has 13 amino acids. CDR3 loop: CSARGDSREKLFF. In DNA form, the CDR3 reads TGCAGTGCTAGAGGGGACAGTCGTGAAAAACTGTTTTTT.

This chain connects TRBV13 to TRBJ2-5; 8 nucleotides align to TRBD2. Looked up from germline, CDR1 is PRHDT and CDR2 is FYEKMQ (reference sequence). V lost 1 base to trimming and J lost 4 bases; unmatched junction nucleotides: 8. This CDR3 comprises 16 residues. The CDR3 region is CASSLDSGLVGETQYF. The CDR3 nucleotides are TGTGCCAGCAGCTTAGACTCGGGACTAGTGGGAGAGACCCAGTACTTC.

This clonotype was recorded once. The chain is built from TRBV20-1 and TRBJ2-7, with 8 bases aligning to TRBD2. Trimming at V came to 6 bases and at J to 0 bases, leaving 4 bases not matched to a gene. The CDR3 runs to 13 residues. From germline, CDR1 is DFQATT and CDR2 SNEGSKA (reference sequence). The CDR3, as DNA: TGCAGTGCCCCACTAGCGGACTCCTACGAGCAGTACTTC. Translated, it gives CSAPLADSYEQYF.